The 30 T cell receptor beta chains below come from one sample, sequenced in a study of shared clonotypes between healthy human individuals. Assay used: immunoSEQ multiplex PCR; TCRdb lists only in-frame clones, some missing. Of about 1.1 million clones in the sample, around 77% were seen once. The specimen was memory CD4+ T cells from PBMCs. Noted subset: CD45RA-negative fraction. These receptors were taken from a man in his late teens or twenties in good health. Some clones in this sample may be carry-over from other donors' samples.

This clone was recorded at least ten times. The chain uses TRBV30 and TRBJ1-4; maybe TRBD1 (6 bases). This CDR3 has 15 residues. Germline V gives CDR1 GTSNPN, CDR2 SVGIG (reference sequence). The V and J ends lost 2 bases and 0 bases respectively, with 10 bases between them. This CDR3 reads CAWSFSGATNEKLFF. The CDR3 DNA sequence: TGTGCCTGGAGTTTCTCAGGGGCAACTAATGAAAAACTGTTTTTT.

This clone appeared a few times. This sequence joins TRBV27 and TRBJ1-1; 9 bases are shared with TRBD1. Trimming took 6 bases from V and 8 from J; bases not matched to a gene: 4. The germline CDR1 and CDR2 sequences are MNHEY and SMNVEV (reference sequence). The CDR3 covers 12 residues. The CDR3 nucleotides read TGTGCCAGCAGGGGGGACAGGGCAGAAGCTTTCTTT. It is translated as CASRGDRAEAFF.

The chain combines TRBV28 with TRBJ1-4, with D possibly TRBD1 on 6 matching bases. V lost 8 bases and J lost 3, with 16 bases in between. Per the germline V gene, CDR1 is MDHEN and CDR2 is SYDVKM. The CDR3 extends over 15 amino acids. The CDR3: CASGVRGVSNEKLFF. Here the CDR3 DNA reads TGTGCCAGCGGGGTCAGGGGCGTATCTAATGAAAAACTGTTTTTT.

This clone came up a few times. The chain has TRBV30 and TRBJ2-2; no firm D call. The CDR3 has 12 amino acids. Per the germline V gene, CDR1 is GTSNPN and CDR2 is SVGIG (reference sequence). Trimming removed 5 bases at V and 1 base at J, with 5 bases between. CDR3 DNA sequence: TGTGCCTGGGTGGAGAACACCGGGGAGCTGTTTTTT. Protein product: CAWVENTGELFF.

The V gene is TRBV7-3, the J gene TRBJ1-5, with D uncertain. V was pared by 5 bases and J by 0 bases, with 11 bases between. Per the germline V gene, CDR1 is SGHTA and CDR2 is FQGTGA. This CDR3 region has 15 residues. For the CDR3, the DNA is TGTGCCAGCAGCCAACGGACCCATAGCAATCAGCCCCAGCATTTT. It specifies CASSQRTHSNQPQHF. Full variable domain (rest looked up from reference TRBV7-3 and TRBJ1-5): GAGVSQTPSNKVTEKGKYVELRCDPISGHTALYWYRQSLGQGPEFLIYFQGTGAADDSGLPNDRFFAVRPEGSVSTLKIQRTERGDSAVYLCASSQRTHSNQPQHFGDGTRLSIL.

The genes are TRBV7-3 and TRBJ1-1; 7 nucleotides agree with TRBD1. Germline trimming cut 5 bases from V and 1 base from J; bases unmatched to any gene: 10. CDR1 is SGHTA, CDR2 FQGTGA, per germline. The CDR3 consists of 16 residues. The CDR3 DNA is TGTGCCAGCAGCATGCTGACAGGGTCGGGGAACACTGAAGCTTTCTTT. It encodes CASSMLTGSGNTEAFF.

This rearrangement joins TRBV10-3 to TRBJ2-1; 8 nucleotides align to TRBD2. Per germline, CDR1 ENHRY and CDR2 SYGVKD. The CDR3 totals 16 residues. V lost 10 bases and J lost 3; bases outside the gene matches: 14. CDR3 nucleotides: TGTGCCACGACAACTAGCGGACCCCGGGACTACAATGAGCAGTTCTTC. It encodes CATTTSGPRDYNEQFF.

The chain employs TRBV5-1 and TRBJ2-7; D is ambiguous. Trimming removed 3 bases from V and 6 bases from J, with 16 bases in between. The CDR3 loop spans 14 amino acids. Germline CDR1 and CDR2: SGHRS and YFSETQ. The DNA of the CDR3 is TGCGCCAGCAGCTCGGGCTTTGGTGATGGCGAGCAGTACTTC. Its protein product is CASSSGFGDGEQYF. Drawing the rest from reference TRBV5-1 and TRBJ2-7, the complete variable domain is KAGVTQTPRYLIKTRGQQVTLSCSPISGHRSVSWYQQTPGQGLQFLFEYFSETQRNKGNFPGRFSGRQFSNSRSEMNVSTLELGDSALYLCASSSGFGDGEQYFGPGTRLTVT.

This clone was counted only a few times. The CDR3 reads CASSLEASGRAGEQFF. CDR3 DNA: TGTGCCAGCAGCTTGGAGGCTAGCGGGAGGGCCGGTGAGCAGTTCTTC. The V gene is TRBV5-4, the J gene TRBJ2-1, with 12 bases lining up with TRBD2. Germline V gene lookup returns CDR1 SGHNT and CDR2 YYREEE (reference sequence). The CDR3 runs to 16 residues. The trim removed 0 bases at V and 9 bases at J, leaving 7 bases unmatched.

The gene calls are TRBV7-7 and TRBJ2-2; D call uncertain. There are 13 residues in the CDR3. The germline V gene encodes CDR1 SSHAT and CDR2 FNYEAQ (reference sequence). The ends were cut back, 10 bases at V and 8 bases at J, with 17 bases in the middle. CDR3 bases: TGTGCCACCTCCGAGGCAGAGTATGGGGAGCTGTTTTTT. Protein product: CATSEAEYGELFF.

The chain couples TRBV7-3 to TRBJ2-1; 7 bases map to TRBD2. After removal of 1 base from V and 2 bases from J, the junction contained 5 bases not matched to a gene. Germline assignment: CDR1 SGHTA and CDR2 FQGTGA. The CDR3 length is 16 residues. CDR3 region: CASSLIGGGAYNEQFF. CDR3 DNA sequence: TGTGCCAGCAGCTTAATAGGCGGGGGAGCCTACAATGAGCAGTTCTTC.

This chain connects TRBV6-7 to TRBJ2-1, with 8 bases that match TRBD1. TRBV6-7 is known as an ORF, though its function is uncertain. The CDR3 spans 17 residues. V dropped 4 bases and J dropped 8; count of bases not matched to a gene: 16. The CDR3 protein is CASSSHFTDRVRDEQFF. The CDR3 DNA is TGTGCCAGCAGTTCCCATTTCACGGACAGGGTAAGGGATGAGCAGTTCTTC.

The J gene is TRBJ2-7, the V gene TRBV18; possible D gene TRBD1, 6 bases. Germline values: CDR1 KGHSH, CDR2 LQKENI. The CDR3 loop spans 16 amino acids. The V gene lost 5 bases and the J gene lost 0 bases, with 17 bases spanning the gap. The CDR3 reads CASSSLGQTHSYEQYF. In nucleotides, the CDR3 is TGTGCCAGCTCATCGCTTGGACAGACTCACTCCTACGAGCAGTACTTC.

This clone occurred a few times. The rearrangement links TRBV30 to TRBJ1-2; TRBD1 might be the D (6 bases). Germline V CDR1 and CDR2: GTSNPN, SVGIG (reference sequence). This CDR3 spans 13 amino acids. Trimming removed 4 bases at V and 2 bases at J, with 11 bases between. Written as DNA, the CDR3 is TGTGCCTGGACTCTTCAGGGGAACTATGGCTACACCTTC. Protein sequence: CAWTLQGNYGYTF. Full variable domain (missing parts from reference TRBV30 and TRBJ1-2): SQTIHQWPATLVQPVGSPLSLECTVEGTSNPNLYWYRQAAGRGLQLLFYSVGIGQISSEVPQNLSASRPQDRQFILSSKKLLLSDSGFYLCAWTLQGNYGYTFGSGTRLTVV.

V gene TRBV5-1 combines with J gene TRBJ2-1; D ambiguous. Trimming removed 0 bases at V and 4 bases at J, with 17 bases between. CDR1 and CDR2 from the germline V gene are SGHRS and YFSETQ. The CDR3 totals 17 residues. The chain's CDR3 is CASSLDVRGSTYNEQFF. CDR3 in DNA: TGCGCCAGCAGCTTGGACGTCCGCGGTTCCACATACAATGAGCAGTTCTTC. The full variable domain, rest sourced from reference TRBV5-1 and TRBJ2-1, is KAGVTQTPRYLIKTRGQQVTLSCSPISGHRSVSWYQQTPGQGLQFLFEYFSETQRNKGNFPGRFSGRQFSNSRSEMNVSTLELGDSALYLCASSLDVRGSTYNEQFFGPGTRLTVL.

CDR3 region: CASSPPRQAPRGYGYTF. The CDR3 coding sequence is TGTGCCAGCTCACCACCGCGACAGGCGCCCCGGGGCTATGGCTACACCTTC. The rearrangement links TRBV18 to TRBJ1-2; TRBD1 is a possible D gene (6 bases). The CDR3 has 17 amino acids. Germline lookup yields CDR1 KGHSH and CDR2 LQKENI. V gave up 0 bases and J gave up 4 bases, with 18 bases separating them.

The gene calls are TRBV19 and TRBJ1-1; D may be TRBD1 (6 bases). The CDR3 sequence is 16 residues long. V dropped 9 bases and J dropped 6 bases, with 26 bases sitting between them. Germline loops: CDR1 LNHDA, CDR2 SQIVND (reference sequence). The CDR3 loop reads CASSPSTQGPGAEAFF. In DNA form, the CDR3 reads TGTGCCAGCTCACCATCAACACAGGGCCCGGGGGCTGAAGCTTTCTTT.

Notes on this clone: A much larger clone sits a single nucleotide away, making a read error possible. The CDR3 DNA reads as TGTGCCAGCAGCTTTGGGGGGAGCAATCAGCCCCAGCATTTT. Encoded protein: CASSFGGSNQPQHF. This chain links TRBV5-6 with TRBJ1-5; tentatively, D is TRBD1 (5 bases). Trimming took 2 bases from V and 1 from J, leaving 7 bases between them. The CDR3 has 14 residues. Germline assignment: CDR1 SGHDT and CDR2 YYEEEE.

This rearrangement joins TRBV30 to TRBJ1-2, with TRBD1 matching over 7 bases. CDR3 length: 12 amino acids. CDR1 is GTSNPN and CDR2 is SVGIG in the germline V gene (reference sequence). V was pared by 3 bases and J by 11 bases, with 9 bases of the junction left unmatched. The CDR3 nucleotides are TGTGCCTGGAGGAGGAGACAGGGAGGTTACACCTTC. It translates to CAWRRRQGGYTF.

The J gene is TRBJ2-3, the V gene TRBV28; TRBD2 is a possible D gene (7 bases). The ends were cut back, 5 bases at V and 3 bases at J, with 18 bases in the middle. Germline V gene lookup returns CDR1 MDHEN and CDR2 SYDVKM. CDR3 size: 16 residues. Here the CDR3 reads CASSGWGGIKTDTQYF. The CDR3 DNA reads TGTGCCAGCAGTGGCTGGGGGGGCATTAAGACAGATACGCAGTATTTT.

V is TRBV2 and J is TRBJ1-5, with D unclear. Trimming shortened V by 8 bases and J by 0 bases, and 11 bases separated the two germline ends. The length of the CDR3 is 14 residues. Per germline, CDR1 SNHLY and CDR2 FYNNEI. The CDR3 DNA follows: TGTGCCAGCTCGGCTTTATATAGCAATCAGCCCCAGCATTTT. Encoded protein: CASSALYSNQPQHF.

The rearrangement links TRBV19 to TRBJ1-3, with D unresolved. Per germline, CDR1 LNHDA and CDR2 SQIVND (reference sequence). The CDR3 is 15 residues long. Trimming shortened V by 8 bases and J by 0 bases, and 14 bases separated the two germline ends. The CDR3 here is CASGLTASSGNTIYF. The CDR3 DNA follows: TGTGCCAGTGGATTGACGGCTAGCTCTGGAAACACCATATATTTT. The variable domain in full, with the rest retrieved from reference TRBV19 and TRBJ1-3, is DGGITQSPKYLFRKEGQNVTLSCEQNLNHDAMYWYRQDPGQGLRLIYYSQIVNDFQKGDIAEGYSVSREKKESFPLTVTSAQKNPTAFYLCASGLTASSGNTIYFGEGSWLTVV.

The V and J genes are TRBV5-4 and TRBJ2-7, with 10 bases matching TRBD2. Losses at the gene ends were 3 bases for V and 0 bases for J; bases not matched to a gene: 3. This CDR3 has 15 amino acids. From germline, CDR1 is SGHNT and CDR2 YYREEE (reference sequence). The CDR3 region is CASSSGTSASYEQYF. In nucleotides, the CDR3 is TGTGCCAGCAGCTCCGGGACTAGCGCCTCCTACGAGCAGTACTTC. The whole variable domain, remainder taken from reference TRBV5-4 and TRBJ2-7, is ETGVTQSPTHLIKTRGQQVTLRCSSQSGHNTVSWYQQALGQGPQFIFQYYREEENGRGNFPPRFSGLQFPNYSSELNVNALELDDSALYLCASSSGTSASYEQYFGPGTRLTVT.

In this sample, this clone turned up a few times. The V gene is TRBV28, the J gene TRBJ1-2; 8 bases map to TRBD1. The CDR3 contains 14 residues. Germline assignment: CDR1 MDHEN and CDR2 SYDVKM. The junction had 5 bases not matched to a gene; V was cut back by 4 bases and J by 4 bases. The CDR3: CASSWPGQVYGYTF. CDR3 bases: TGTGCCAGCAGTTGGCCGGGACAGGTCTATGGCTACACCTTC.

The V call is TRBV7-8, the J call TRBJ1-5, with D perhaps matching TRBD1 (5 bases). Trimming removed 7 bases at V and 6 bases at J, with 16 bases between. CDR1 SGHVS and CDR2 FQNEAQ come from the germline V gene. The CDR3 runs to 14 residues. The DNA of the CDR3 is TGTGCCAGCACTTCAGGCTCGAGGGGTCAGCCCCAGCATTTT. This gives the protein CASTSGSRGQPQHF.

V and J are TRBV30 and TRBJ1-3; 7 bases agree with TRBD1. This CDR3 is built from 15 residues. Per germline, CDR1 GTSNPN and CDR2 SVGIG (reference sequence). V was clipped by 8 bases and J by 2 bases; unmatched bases: 12. CDR3 residues: CARGVRGLPGNTIYF. In DNA, the CDR3 is TGTGCCCGGGGAGTAAGGGGGCTACCTGGAAACACCATATATTTT.

The V call is TRBV23-1, the J call TRBJ1-1; 7 positions match TRBD1. TRBV23-1 is noted as an ORF with a role that remains uncertain. The trim removed 2 bases at V and 5 bases at J, leaving 26 bases unmatched. This CDR3 region has 21 residues. DNA of the CDR3: TGCGCCAGCAGTCAACCCCCCACAGGGGAGAGCCGGCCGCTGGGGTTAACTGAAGCTTTCTTT. This codes for CASSQPPTGESRPLGLTEAFF.

The chain is built from TRBV30 and TRBJ1-2, with D uncertain. The CDR3 loop spans 13 amino acids. CDR1 and CDR2 (germline): GTSNPN, SVGIG (reference sequence). V lost 5 bases and J 4 bases, leaving 14 bases between the germline ends. CDR3 amino acids: CAWATTGGYGYTF. DNA for the CDR3: TGTGCCTGGGCTACTACTGGTGGCTATGGCTACACCTTC.

Points on this clone: Other DNA sequences in the same sample also yield this CDR3. V usage is TRBV5-1 and J usage is TRBJ2-5; D might be TRBD2 (5 bases). This CDR3 is 11 amino acids long. V was cut by 4 bases and J by 5 bases, with 6 bases left in between. Germline V lookup: CDR1 SGHRS, CDR2 YFSETQ. CDR3 sequence reads: CASSGEETQYF. The CDR3 nucleotides are TGCGCCAGCAGCGGGGAGGAGACCCAGTACTTC.

There are a few counts of this clone. The chain joins TRBV30 to TRBJ1-1, with a weak D call TRBD1 (6 bases). This CDR3 is built from 13 residues. V was pared by 4 bases and J by 2 bases, with 11 bases between. The germline V gene encodes CDR1 GTSNPN and CDR2 SVGIG (reference sequence). The DNA of the CDR3 is TGTGCCTGGACGGACAGTTTAAACACTGAAGCTTTCTTT. Encoded protein: CAWTDSLNTEAFF.